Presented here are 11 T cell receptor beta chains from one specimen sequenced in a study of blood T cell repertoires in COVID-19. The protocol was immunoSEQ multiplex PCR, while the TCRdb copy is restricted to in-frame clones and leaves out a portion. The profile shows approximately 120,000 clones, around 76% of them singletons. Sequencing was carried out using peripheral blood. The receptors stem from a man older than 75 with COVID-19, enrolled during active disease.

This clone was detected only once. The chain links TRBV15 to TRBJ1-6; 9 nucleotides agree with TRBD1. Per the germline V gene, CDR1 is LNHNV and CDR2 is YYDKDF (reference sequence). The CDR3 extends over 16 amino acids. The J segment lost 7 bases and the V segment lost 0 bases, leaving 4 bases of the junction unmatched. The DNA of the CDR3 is TGTGCCACCAGCAGAGAAGGGACAGGGTGGAATTCACCCCTCCACTTT. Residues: CATSREGTGWNSPLHF.

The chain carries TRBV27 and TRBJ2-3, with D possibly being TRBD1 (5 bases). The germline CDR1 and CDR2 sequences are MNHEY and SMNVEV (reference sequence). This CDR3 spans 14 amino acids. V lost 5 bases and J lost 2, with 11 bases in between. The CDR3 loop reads CASSPKGPTDTQYF. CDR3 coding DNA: TGTGCCAGCAGTCCCAAGGGGCCCACAGATACGCAGTATTTT.

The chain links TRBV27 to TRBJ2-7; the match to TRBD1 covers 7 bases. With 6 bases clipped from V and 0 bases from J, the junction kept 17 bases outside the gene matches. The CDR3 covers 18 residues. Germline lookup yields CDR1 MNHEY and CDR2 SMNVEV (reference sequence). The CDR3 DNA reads TGTGCCAGCAGCCCAACACCCATTGGACAGGCGATCTCCTACGAGCAGTACTTC. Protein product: CASSPTPIGQAISYEQYF.

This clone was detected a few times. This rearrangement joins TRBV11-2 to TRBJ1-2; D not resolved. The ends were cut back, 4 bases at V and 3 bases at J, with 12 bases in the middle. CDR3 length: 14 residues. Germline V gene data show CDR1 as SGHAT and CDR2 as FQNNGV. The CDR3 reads CASSSSWRDYGYTF. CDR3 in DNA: TGTGCCAGCAGCTCGAGTTGGAGGGACTATGGCTACACCTTC.

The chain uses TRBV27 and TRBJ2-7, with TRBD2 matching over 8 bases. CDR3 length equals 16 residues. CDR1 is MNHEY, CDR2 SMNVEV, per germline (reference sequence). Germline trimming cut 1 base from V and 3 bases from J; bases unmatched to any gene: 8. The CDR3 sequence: CASSLFPTSVVYEQYF. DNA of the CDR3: TGTGCCAGCAGTTTATTCCCGACTAGCGTTGTCTACGAGCAGTACTTC.

The CDR3 here is CASSLRQPPQYF. CDR3 nucleotide sequence: TGTGCCAGCAGTTTGAGGCAGCCTCCTCAGTACTTC. The J gene is TRBJ2-7, the V gene TRBV28; D is uncertain. V was clipped by 3 bases and J by 10 bases, with 13 bases between them. CDR3 length equals 12 residues. Germline loops: CDR1 MDHEN, CDR2 SYDVKM.

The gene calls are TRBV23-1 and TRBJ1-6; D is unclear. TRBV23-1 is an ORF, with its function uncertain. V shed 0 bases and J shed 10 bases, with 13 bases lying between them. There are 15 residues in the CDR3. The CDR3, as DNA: TGCGCCAGCAGTCAATCTAAGAGGATCCAGTCACCCCTCCACTTT. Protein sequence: CASSQSKRIQSPLHF.

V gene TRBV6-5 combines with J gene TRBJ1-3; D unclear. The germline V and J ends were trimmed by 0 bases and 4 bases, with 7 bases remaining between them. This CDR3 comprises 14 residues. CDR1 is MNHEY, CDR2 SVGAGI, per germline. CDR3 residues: CASSYSNGGNTIYF. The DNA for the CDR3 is TGTGCCAGCAGTTACTCGAACGGGGGAAACACCATATATTTT.

The CDR3 sequence: CASSLWDRSSYEQYF. CDR3 coding DNA: TGTGCCAGCAGCTTGTGGGACAGGTCCTCCTACGAGCAGTACTTC. The chain joins TRBV5-6 to TRBJ2-7; 8 bases map to TRBD1. This CDR3 has 15 amino acids. V trimming: 1 base; J trimming: 0 bases; junction bases outside the gene matches: 3. In germline, CDR1 is SGHDT, CDR2 YYEEEE. Based on the CDR3 plus reference TRBV5-6 and TRBJ2-7, the full variable domain is DAGVTQSPTHLIKTRGQQVTLRCSPKSGHDTVSWYQQALGQGPQFIFQYYEEEERQRGNFPDRFSGHQFPNYSSELNVNALLLGDSALYLCASSLWDRSSYEQYFGPGTRLTVT.

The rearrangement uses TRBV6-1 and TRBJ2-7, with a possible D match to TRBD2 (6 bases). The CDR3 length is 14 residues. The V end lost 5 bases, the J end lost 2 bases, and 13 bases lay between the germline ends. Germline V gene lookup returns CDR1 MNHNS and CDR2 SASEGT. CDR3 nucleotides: TGTGCCAGCAGTTCCCCGGGACTCCCCTACGAGCAGTACTTC. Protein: CASSSPGLPYEQYF.

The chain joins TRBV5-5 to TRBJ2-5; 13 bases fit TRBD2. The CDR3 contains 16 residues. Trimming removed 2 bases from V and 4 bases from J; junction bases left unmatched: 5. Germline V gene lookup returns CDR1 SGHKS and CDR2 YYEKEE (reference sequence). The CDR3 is CASSLGRTSGRETQYF. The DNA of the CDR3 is TGTGCCAGCAGCTTAGGAAGGACTAGCGGGAGAGAGACCCAGTACTTC.